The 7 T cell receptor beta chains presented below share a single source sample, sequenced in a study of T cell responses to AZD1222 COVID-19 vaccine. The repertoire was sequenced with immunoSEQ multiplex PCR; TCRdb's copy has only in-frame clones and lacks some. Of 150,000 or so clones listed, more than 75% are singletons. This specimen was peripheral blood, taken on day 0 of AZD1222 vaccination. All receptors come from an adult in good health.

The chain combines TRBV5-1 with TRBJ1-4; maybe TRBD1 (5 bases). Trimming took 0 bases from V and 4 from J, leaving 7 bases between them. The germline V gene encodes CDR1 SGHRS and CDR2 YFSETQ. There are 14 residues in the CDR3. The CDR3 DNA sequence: TGCGCCAGCAGCTTGGCGGGACTTAATGAAAAACTGTTTTTT. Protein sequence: CASSLAGLNEKLFF. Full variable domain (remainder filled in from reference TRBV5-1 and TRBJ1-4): KAGVTQTPRYLIKTRGQQVTLSCSPISGHRSVSWYQQTPGQGLQFLFEYFSETQRNKGNFPGRFSGRQFSNSRSEMNVSTLELGDSALYLCASSLAGLNEKLFFGSGTQLSVL.

The CDR3 here is CASSLDGTGETQYF. The CDR3, as DNA: TGCGCCAGCAGCTTGGATGGGACCGGAGAGACCCAGTACTTC. The chain uses TRBV5-1 and TRBJ2-5, with D tentatively TRBD1 or TRBD2 (5 bases each). V gave up 0 bases and J gave up 4 bases, with 10 bases separating them. Germline CDR1 SGHRS, CDR2 YFSETQ. This CDR3 comprises 14 residues.

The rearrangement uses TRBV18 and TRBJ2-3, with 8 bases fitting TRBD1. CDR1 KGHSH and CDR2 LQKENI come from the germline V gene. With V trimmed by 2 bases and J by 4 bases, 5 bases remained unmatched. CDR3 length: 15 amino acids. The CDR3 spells CASSPRAGGPDTQYF. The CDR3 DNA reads TGTGCCAGCTCACCAAGGGCAGGGGGCCCAGATACGCAGTATTTT.

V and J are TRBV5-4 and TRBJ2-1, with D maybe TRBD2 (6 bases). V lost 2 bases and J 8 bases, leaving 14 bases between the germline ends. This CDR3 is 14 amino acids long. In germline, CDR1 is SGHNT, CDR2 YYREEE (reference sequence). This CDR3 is CASSFRQRGDEQFF. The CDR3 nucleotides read TGTGCCAGCAGCTTTCGACAGCGCGGGGATGAGCAGTTCTTC.

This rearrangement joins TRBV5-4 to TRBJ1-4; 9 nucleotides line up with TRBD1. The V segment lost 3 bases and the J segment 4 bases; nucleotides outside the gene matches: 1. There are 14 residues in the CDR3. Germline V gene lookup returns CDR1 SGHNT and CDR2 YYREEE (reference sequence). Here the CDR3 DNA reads TGTGCCAGCAGCTGGGACAGGGTTAATGAAAAACTGTTTTTT. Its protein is CASSWDRVNEKLFF.

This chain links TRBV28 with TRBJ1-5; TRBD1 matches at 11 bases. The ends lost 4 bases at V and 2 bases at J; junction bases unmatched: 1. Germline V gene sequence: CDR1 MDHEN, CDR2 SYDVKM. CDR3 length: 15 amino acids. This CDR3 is CASSWTGGGNQPQHF. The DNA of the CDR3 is TGTGCCAGCAGTTGGACAGGGGGCGGCAATCAGCCCCAGCATTTT.

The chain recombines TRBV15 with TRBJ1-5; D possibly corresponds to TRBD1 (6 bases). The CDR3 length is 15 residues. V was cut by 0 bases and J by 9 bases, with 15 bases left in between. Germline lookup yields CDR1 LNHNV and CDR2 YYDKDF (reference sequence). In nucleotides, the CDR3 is TGTGCCACCAGCAGAGATATACAGGGACTAAGGCCCCAGCATTTT. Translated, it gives CATSRDIQGLRPQHF. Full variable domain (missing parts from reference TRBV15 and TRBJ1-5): DAMVIQNPRYQVTQFGKPVTLSCSQTLNHNVMYWYQQKSSQAPKLLFHYYDKDFNNEADTPDNFQSRRPNTSFCFLDIRSPGLGDTAMYLCATSRDIQGLRPQHFGDGTRLSIL.